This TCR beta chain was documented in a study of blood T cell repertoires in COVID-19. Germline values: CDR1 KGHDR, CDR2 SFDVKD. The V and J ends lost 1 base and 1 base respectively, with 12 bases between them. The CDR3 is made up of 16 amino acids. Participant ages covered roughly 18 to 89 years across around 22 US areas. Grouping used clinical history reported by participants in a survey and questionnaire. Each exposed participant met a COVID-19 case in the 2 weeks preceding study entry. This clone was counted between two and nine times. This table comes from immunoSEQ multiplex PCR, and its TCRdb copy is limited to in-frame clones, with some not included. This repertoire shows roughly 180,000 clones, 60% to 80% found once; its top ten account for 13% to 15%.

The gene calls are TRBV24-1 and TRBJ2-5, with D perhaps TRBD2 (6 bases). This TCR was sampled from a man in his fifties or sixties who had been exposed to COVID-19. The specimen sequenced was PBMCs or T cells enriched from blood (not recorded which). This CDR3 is CATSDLPGTLQETQYF. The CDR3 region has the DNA TGTGCCACCAGTGATTTACCCGGGACTCTCCAAGAGACCCAGTACTTC.